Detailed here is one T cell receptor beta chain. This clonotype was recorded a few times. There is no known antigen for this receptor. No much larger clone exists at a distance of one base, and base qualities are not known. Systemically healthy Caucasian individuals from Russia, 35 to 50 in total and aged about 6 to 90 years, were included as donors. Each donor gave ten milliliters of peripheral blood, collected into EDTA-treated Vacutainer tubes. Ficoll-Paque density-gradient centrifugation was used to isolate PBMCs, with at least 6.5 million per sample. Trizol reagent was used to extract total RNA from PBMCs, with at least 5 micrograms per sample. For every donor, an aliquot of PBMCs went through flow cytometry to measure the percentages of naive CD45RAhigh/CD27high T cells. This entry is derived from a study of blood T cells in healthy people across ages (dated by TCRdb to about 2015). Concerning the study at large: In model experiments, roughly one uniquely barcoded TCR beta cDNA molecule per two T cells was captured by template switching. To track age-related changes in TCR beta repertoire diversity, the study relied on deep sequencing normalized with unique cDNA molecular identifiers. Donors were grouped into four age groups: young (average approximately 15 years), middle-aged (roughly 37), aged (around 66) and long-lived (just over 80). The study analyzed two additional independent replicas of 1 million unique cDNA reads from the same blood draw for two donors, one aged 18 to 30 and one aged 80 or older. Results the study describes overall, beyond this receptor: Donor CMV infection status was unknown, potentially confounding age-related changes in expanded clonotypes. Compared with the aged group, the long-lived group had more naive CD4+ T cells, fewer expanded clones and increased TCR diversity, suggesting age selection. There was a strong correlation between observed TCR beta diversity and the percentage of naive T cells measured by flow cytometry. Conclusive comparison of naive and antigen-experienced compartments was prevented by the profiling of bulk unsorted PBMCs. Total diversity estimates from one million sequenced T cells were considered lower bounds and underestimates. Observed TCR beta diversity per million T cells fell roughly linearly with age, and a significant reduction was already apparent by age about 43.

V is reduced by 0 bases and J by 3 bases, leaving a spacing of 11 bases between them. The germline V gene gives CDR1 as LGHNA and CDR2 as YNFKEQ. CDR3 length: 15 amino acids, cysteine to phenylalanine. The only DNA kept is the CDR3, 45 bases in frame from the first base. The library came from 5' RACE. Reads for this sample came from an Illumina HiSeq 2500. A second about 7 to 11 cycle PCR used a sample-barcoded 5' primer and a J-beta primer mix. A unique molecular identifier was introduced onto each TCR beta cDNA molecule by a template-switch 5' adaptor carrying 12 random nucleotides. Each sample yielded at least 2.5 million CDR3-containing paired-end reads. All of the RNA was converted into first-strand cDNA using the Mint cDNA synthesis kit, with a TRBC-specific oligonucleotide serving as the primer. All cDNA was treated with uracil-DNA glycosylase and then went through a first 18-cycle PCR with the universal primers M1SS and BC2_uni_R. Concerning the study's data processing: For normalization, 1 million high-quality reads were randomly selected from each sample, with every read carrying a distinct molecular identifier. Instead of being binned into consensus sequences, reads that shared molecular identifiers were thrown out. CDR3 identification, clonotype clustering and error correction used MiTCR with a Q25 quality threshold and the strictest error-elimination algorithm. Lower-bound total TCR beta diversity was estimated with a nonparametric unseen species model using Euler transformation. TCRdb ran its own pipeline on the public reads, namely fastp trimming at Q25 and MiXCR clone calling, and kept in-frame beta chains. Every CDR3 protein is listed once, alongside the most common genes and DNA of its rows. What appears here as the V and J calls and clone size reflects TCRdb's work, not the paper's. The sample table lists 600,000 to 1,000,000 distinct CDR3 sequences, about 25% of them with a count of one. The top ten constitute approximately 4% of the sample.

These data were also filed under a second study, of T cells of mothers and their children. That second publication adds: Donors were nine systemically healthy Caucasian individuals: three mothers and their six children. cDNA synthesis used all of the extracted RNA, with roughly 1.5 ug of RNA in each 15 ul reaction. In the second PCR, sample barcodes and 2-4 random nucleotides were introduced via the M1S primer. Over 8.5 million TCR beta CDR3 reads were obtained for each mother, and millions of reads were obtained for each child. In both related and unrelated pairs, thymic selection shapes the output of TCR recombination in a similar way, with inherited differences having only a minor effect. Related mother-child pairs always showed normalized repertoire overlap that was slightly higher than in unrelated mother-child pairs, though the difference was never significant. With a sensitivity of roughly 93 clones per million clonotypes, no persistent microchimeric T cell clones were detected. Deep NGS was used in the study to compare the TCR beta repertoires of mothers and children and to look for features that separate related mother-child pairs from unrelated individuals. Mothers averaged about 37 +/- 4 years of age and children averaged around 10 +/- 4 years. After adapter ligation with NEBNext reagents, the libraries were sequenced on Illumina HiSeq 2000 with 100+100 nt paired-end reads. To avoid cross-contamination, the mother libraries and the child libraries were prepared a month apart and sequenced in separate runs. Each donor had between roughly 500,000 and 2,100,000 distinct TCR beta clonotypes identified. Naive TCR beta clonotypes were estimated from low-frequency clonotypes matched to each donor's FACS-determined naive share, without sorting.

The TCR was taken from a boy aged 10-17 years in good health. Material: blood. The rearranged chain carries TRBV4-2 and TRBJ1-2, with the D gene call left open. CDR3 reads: CASSQDKPTYYGYTF. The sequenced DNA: TGTGCCAGCAGCCAAGATAAGCCGACTTACTATGGCTACACCTTC.